Listed below are T cell receptor beta chains from one sample, sequenced in a study of T cell responses to AZD1222 COVID-19 vaccine. Libraries were prepared by immunoSEQ multiplex PCR; TCRdb keeps only in-frame clonotypes and omits some of them. Altogether approximately 170,000 clones are present, 93% being singletons, with the ten largest covering roughly 3.9%. The sequences come from peripheral blood, collected on day 0 of AZD1222 vaccination. These receptors came from an adult in good health. The CDR3 runs from the conserved cysteine through the conserved F or W. The D gene is left open where the match is weak. The listing skips clone size in some rows; elsewhere it reads once, few, many or a size class.

V gene: TRBV18; D gene: TRBD1; J gene: TRBJ1-2; clone size: .; CDR3 protein: CASSRGTDYGYTF; CDR3 DNA: TGTGCCAGCTCTCGAGGGACAGACTATGGCTACACCTTC
V gene: TRBV7-6; D gene: .; J gene: TRBJ2-7; clone size: .; CDR3 protein: CASSPTERAYEQYF; CDR3 DNA: TGTGCCAGCAGCCCGACGGAGAGGGCCTACGAGCAGTACTTC
V gene: TRBV24-1; D gene: TRBD1; J gene: TRBJ1-5; clone size: .; CDR3 protein: CANAHPRQGLSNQPQHF; CDR3 DNA: TGTGCCAATGCCCACCCTAGACAGGGCCTTAGCAATCAGCCCCAGCATTTT
V gene: TRBV12-3/TRBV12-4; D gene: .; J gene: TRBJ2-7; clone size: .; CDR3 protein: CASSLGGREQYF; CDR3 DNA: TGTGCCAGCAGCCTGGGAGGACGGGAGCAGTACTTC
V gene: TRBV9; D gene: TRBD2; J gene: TRBJ2-5; clone size: .; CDR3 protein: CASSSSGLQETQYF; CDR3 DNA: TGTGCCAGCAGCTCTAGCGGGCTTCAAGAGACCCAGTACTTC
V gene: TRBV6-5; D gene: TRBD1; J gene: TRBJ2-3; clone size: once; CDR3 protein: CASSQDRDTDTQYF; CDR3 DNA: TGTGCCAGCAGTCAGGACAGGGACACAGATACGCAGTATTTT
V gene: TRBV5-1; D gene: .; J gene: TRBJ2-5; clone size: once; CDR3 protein: CASSLRDRLAETQYF; CDR3 DNA: TGCGCCAGCAGCTTACGAGATCGGCTCGCTGAGACCCAGTACTTC
V gene: TRBV9; D gene: .; J gene: TRBJ1-2; clone size: .; CDR3 protein: CASSRGIYGYTF; CDR3 DNA: TGTGCCAGCAGCCGAGGGATCTATGGCTACACCTTC
V gene: TRBV10-2; D gene: TRBD1; J gene: TRBJ1-5; clone size: once; CDR3 protein: CASSEQGDGPQHF; CDR3 DNA: TGCGCCAGCAGTGAACAGGGGGACGGGCCCCAGCATTTT
V gene: TRBV6-4; D gene: TRBD1; J gene: TRBJ1-5; clone size: .; CDR3 protein: CASTSGGVSQPQHF; CDR3 DNA: TGTGCCAGCACCTCAGGGGGCGTAAGTCAGCCCCAGCATTTT
V gene: TRBV9; D gene: .; J gene: TRBJ2-3; clone size: .; CDR3 protein: CASSAGTSGTSSRGDTQYF; CDR3 DNA: TGTGCCAGCAGCGCGGGAACCTCCGGGACCTCATCGAGAGGAGATACGCAGTATTTT
V gene: TRBV6-1; D gene: .; J gene: TRBJ1-3; clone size: .; CDR3 protein: CASSAFTTHPYSGNTIYF; CDR3 DNA: TGTGCCAGCAGTGCATTCACAACGCACCCATACTCTGGAAACACCATATATTTT
V gene: TRBV28; D gene: .; J gene: TRBJ1-5; clone size: .; CDR3 protein: CASRSQSNQPQHF; CDR3 DNA: TGTGCCAGCAGGTCGCAGAGCAATCAGCCCCAGCATTTT
V gene: TRBV6-1; D gene: TRBD1; J gene: TRBJ1-6; clone size: once; CDR3 protein: CASSDGDRGQDSPLHF; CDR3 DNA: TGTGCCAGCAGTGATGGGGACAGGGGGCAGGATTCACCCCTCCACTTT
V gene: TRBV18; D gene: TRBD1; J gene: TRBJ2-7; clone size: .; CDR3 protein: CASSPGSGQGASEQYF; CDR3 DNA: TGTGCCAGCTCACCGGGGTCCGGACAGGGAGCTAGCGAGCAGTACTTC
V gene: TRBV6-5; D gene: .; J gene: TRBJ2-1; clone size: .; CDR3 protein: CASSASPYNEQFF; CDR3 DNA: TGTGCCAGCTCTGCTAGCCCCTACAATGAGCAGTTCTTC
V gene: TRBV29-1; D gene: .; J gene: TRBJ2-1; clone size: .; CDR3 protein: CSVRTVLNEQFF; CDR3 DNA: TGCAGCGTCAGGACAGTTTTAAATGAGCAGTTCTTC
V gene: TRBV19; D gene: .; J gene: TRBJ1-1; clone size: once; CDR3 protein: CASHRRDTEAFF; CDR3 DNA: TGTGCCTCCCACCGGAGGGACACTGAAGCTTTCTTT
V gene: TRBV5-1; D gene: .; J gene: TRBJ1-1; clone size: .; CDR3 protein: CASSFQGANTEAFF; CDR3 DNA: TGCGCCAGCAGCTTCCAAGGGGCTAACACTGAAGCTTTCTTT
V gene: TRBV5-1; D gene: .; J gene: TRBJ1-4; clone size: .; CDR3 protein: CASSFQGGHEKLFF; CDR3 DNA: TGCGCCAGCAGCTTCCAGGGAGGTCATGAAAAACTGTTTTTT
V gene: TRBV3-1/TRBV3-2; D gene: .; J gene: TRBJ1-2; clone size: .; CDR3 protein: CASSQASAPKRTYGYTF; CDR3 DNA: TGTGCCAGCAGCCAAGCGTCAGCGCCTAAGAGGACCTATGGCTACACCTTC
V gene: TRBV2; D gene: TRBD1; J gene: TRBJ1-5; clone size: .; CDR3 protein: CASSQGASGINQPQHF; CDR3 DNA: TGTGCCAGCAGCCAGGGGGCGTCAGGGATCAATCAGCCCCAGCATTTT
V gene: TRBV27; D gene: .; J gene: TRBJ1-6; clone size: .; CDR3 protein: CATPITQGRGSPLHF; CDR3 DNA: TGTGCCACCCCTATAACCCAGGGCCGCGGCTCACCCCTCCACTTT
V gene: TRBV24-1; D gene: TRBD1; J gene: TRBJ2-1; clone size: .; CDR3 protein: CATSGGGQGRYNEQFF; CDR3 DNA: TGTGCCACCAGTGGGGGAGGACAGGGGCGTTACAATGAGCAGTTCTTC
V gene: TRBV28; D gene: .; J gene: TRBJ1-5; clone size: .; CDR3 protein: CASSSGGLESNQPQHF; CDR3 DNA: TGTGCCAGCAGTTCAGGAGGGTTGGAGAGCAATCAGCCCCAGCATTTT
V gene: TRBV5-1; D gene: TRBD1; J gene: TRBJ2-1; clone size: .; CDR3 protein: CASSLASGQAAEQFF; CDR3 DNA: TGCGCCAGCAGCTTGGCCTCCGGACAGGCGGCTGAGCAGTTCTTC
V gene: TRBV12-3/TRBV12-4; D gene: .; J gene: TRBJ1-2; clone size: .; CDR3 protein: CASSRQLNYGYTF; CDR3 DNA: TGTGCCAGCAGTAGACAGCTTAACTATGGCTACACCTTC
V gene: TRBV7-2; D gene: .; J gene: TRBJ1-1; clone size: .; CDR3 protein: CASKLSWGQGAFF; CDR3 DNA: TGTGCCAGTAAGCTTAGTTGGGGGCAGGGAGCTTTCTTT
V gene: TRBV5-1; D gene: .; J gene: TRBJ2-3; clone size: .; CDR3 protein: CASSLVFEGTDTQYF; CDR3 DNA: TGCGCCAGCAGCTTAGTATTTGAAGGGACAGATACGCAGTATTTT
V gene: TRBV19; D gene: .; J gene: TRBJ1-1; clone size: .; CDR3 protein: CASSLNGGQWNTEAFF; CDR3 DNA: TGTGCCAGTAGTCTCAATGGGGGACAATGGAACACTGAAGCTTTCTTT
V gene: TRBV6-6; D gene: TRBD1; J gene: TRBJ1-2; clone size: .; CDR3 protein: CASSYPTGATGGYTF; CDR3 DNA: TGTGCCAGCAGTTACCCGACAGGGGCGACCGGCGGCTACACCTTC
V gene: TRBV3-1/TRBV3-2; D gene: TRBD2; J gene: TRBJ2-7; clone size: .; CDR3 protein: CASSQESSGGPYEQYF; CDR3 DNA: TGTGCCAGCAGCCAAGAATCTAGCGGGGGACCCTACGAGCAGTACTTC
V gene: TRBV30; D gene: .; J gene: TRBJ1-6; clone size: .; CDR3 protein: CAWSQADNSPLHF; CDR3 DNA: TGTGCCTGGAGTCAGGCAGATAATTCACCCCTCCACTTT
V gene: TRBV5-6; D gene: TRBD1; J gene: TRBJ1-6; clone size: .; CDR3 protein: CASSLAIAGGQVNSPLHF; CDR3 DNA: TGTGCCAGCAGCTTGGCCATAGCCGGGGGACAGGTCAATTCACCCCTCCACTTT
V gene: TRBV6-5; D gene: .; J gene: TRBJ1-1; clone size: .; CDR3 protein: CASSYSTLAEAFF; CDR3 DNA: TGTGCCAGCAGTTACTCGACCTTAGCTGAAGCTTTCTTT
V gene: TRBV27; D gene: .; J gene: TRBJ2-7; clone size: .; CDR3 protein: CASSSPGTSVIMKQYF; CDR3 DNA: TGTGCCAGCAGTTCTCCCGGGACTTCGGTTATCATGAAGCAGTACTTC
V gene: TRBV25-1; D gene: .; J gene: TRBJ1-2; clone size: .; CDR3 protein: CASSEGGTRGYTF; CDR3 DNA: TGTGCCAGCAGTGAAGGGGGAACGCGTGGCTACACCTTC
V gene: TRBV12-3/TRBV12-4; D gene: TRBD1; J gene: TRBJ2-1; clone size: .; CDR3 protein: CASIRTGFAEQFF; CDR3 DNA: TGTGCCAGCATCCGGACAGGGTTTGCTGAGCAGTTCTTC
V gene: TRBV18; D gene: TRBD1; J gene: TRBJ2-7; clone size: .; CDR3 protein: CASSEYRDRGYEQYF; CDR3 DNA: TGTGCCAGCTCAGAATACCGGGACAGGGGTTACGAGCAGTACTTC
V gene: TRBV2; D gene: .; J gene: TRBJ2-1; clone size: once; CDR3 protein: CASSRDGGNSYNEQFF; CDR3 DNA: TGTGCCAGCAGCAGGGACGGAGGAAACTCCTACAATGAGCAGTTCTTC
V gene: TRBV19; D gene: .; J gene: TRBJ1-1; clone size: .; CDR3 protein: CASSIGALNVRAFF; CDR3 DNA: TGTGCCAGTAGTATAGGAGCCCTGAACGTCAGGGCTTTCTTT
V gene: TRBV6-1; D gene: .; J gene: TRBJ1-2; clone size: .; CDR3 protein: CASSELYGDHGYTF; CDR3 DNA: TGTGCCAGCAGTGAATTATACGGGGACCATGGCTACACCTTC
V gene: TRBV18; D gene: .; J gene: TRBJ2-3; clone size: .; CDR3 protein: CASSELGLLDTQYF; CDR3 DNA: TGTGCCAGCTCGGAGCTCGGTTTGTTAGATACGCAGTATTTT
V gene: TRBV30; D gene: .; J gene: TRBJ1-6; clone size: .; CDR3 protein: CAFQGIHNSPLHF; CDR3 DNA: TGTGCCTTCCAGGGGATCCATAATTCACCCCTCCACTTT
V gene: TRBV11-2; D gene: .; J gene: TRBJ1-5; clone size: .; CDR3 protein: CASSGGLVQPQHF; CDR3 DNA: TGTGCCAGCAGCGGGGGTTTGGTTCAGCCCCAGCATTTT
V gene: TRBV19; D gene: TRBD2; J gene: TRBJ2-1; clone size: .; CDR3 protein: CASSKLAGENNEQFF; CDR3 DNA: TGTGCCAGTAGTAAACTAGCGGGGGAGAACAATGAGCAGTTCTTC
V gene: TRBV19; D gene: .; J gene: TRBJ2-7; clone size: .; CDR3 protein: CASSAGAYEQYF; CDR3 DNA: TGTGCCAGTAGTGCCGGGGCGTACGAGCAGTACTTC
V gene: TRBV19; D gene: TRBD1; J gene: TRBJ2-1; clone size: .; CDR3 protein: CASSIGDSALQFF; CDR3 DNA: TGTGCCAGTAGTATAGGGGACAGCGCACTTCAGTTCTTC
V gene: TRBV3-1/TRBV3-2; D gene: .; J gene: TRBJ2-3; clone size: .; CDR3 protein: CASNLQASTDTQYF; CDR3 DNA: TGTGCCAGCAACTTACAGGCCAGCACAGATACGCAGTATTTT
V gene: TRBV24-1; D gene: .; J gene: TRBJ1-1; clone size: .; CDR3 protein: CATSDFPLTANTEAFF; CDR3 DNA: TGTGCCACCAGTGATTTTCCCCTTACAGCGAACACTGAAGCTTTCTTT
V gene: TRBV28; D gene: TRBD1; J gene: TRBJ1-1; clone size: .; CDR3 protein: CASSWTGGVTEAFF; CDR3 DNA: TGTGCCAGCTCCTGGACAGGGGGGGTCACTGAAGCTTTCTTT
V gene: TRBV5-5; D gene: .; J gene: TRBJ2-2; clone size: once; CDR3 protein: CASSLKGRGRAGELFF; CDR3 DNA: TGTGCCAGCAGCTTGAAGGGCAGGGGAAGAGCCGGGGAGCTGTTTTTT
V gene: TRBV5-5; D gene: .; J gene: TRBJ2-1; clone size: .; CDR3 protein: CASSFVAEQFF; CDR3 DNA: TGTGCCAGCAGCTTCGTAGCGGAGCAGTTCTTC
V gene: TRBV6-1; D gene: TRBD2; J gene: TRBJ2-7; clone size: .; CDR3 protein: CASSEATSGRAQQYF; CDR3 DNA: TGTGCCAGCAGTGAAGCAACTAGCGGGCGTGCTCAGCAGTACTTC